Sequencing of this T cell receptor (beta chain) was carried out in a study of cytomegalovirus exposure and HLA in healthy donors. Regarding the study as a whole: A missense DCLRE1C variant was associated with V- and J-gene trimming of TCR beta chains in a later analysis, and an independent cohort replicated the association.

The study ran its PCR with 60 Vbeta and 13 Jbeta primers. Profiled with immunoSEQ multiplex PCR; TCRdb holds only in-frame clones, not every one. The sample carries about 180,000 clones, 79% recorded once. Notes on this clone: Its target is unknown.

The CDR3 covers 13 residues. V dropped 6 bases and J dropped 7 bases, with 15 bases sitting between them. Germline CDR1 and CDR2: MNHNS and SASEGT. Healthy donors of bone marrow made up the group. The receptor's source is a woman aged 40 to 55 in good health and CMV-seronegative. The rearrangement joins TRBV6-1 to TRBJ1-1; TRBD1 is a possible D gene (6 bases). Sequencing was done on a sample of PBMCs. In DNA form, the CDR3 reads TGTGCCAGCAGGATAAGGGGGACGAATGAAGCTTTCTTT. This sequence encodes CASRIRGTNEAFF.